The clone carrying this TCR beta chain showed up just a few times. Its specificity is unknown. The germline V gene has CDR1 SGHRS and CDR2 YFSETQ. V trimming: 4 bases; J trimming: 4 bases; junction bases outside the gene matches: 13. The CDR3 totals 17 residues. PCR was performed a second time for about 7 to 12 cycles using a sample-barcoded 5' primer and a J-beta primer mix. Each cDNA molecule carried a tag from a template-switch adaptor that contained 12 random nucleotides. TCRdb independently ran MiXCR on the 5' RACE reads; one entry per CDR3 protein. The table lists some 1.7 million distinct CDR3 sequences, under 30% of them singletons. The sample comes from a study of blood T cells in healthy people across ages. Findings and caveats of the study: Unsorted PBMC material precluded a definitive naive versus antigen-experienced comparison.

Staff drew approximately 9.7 milliliters of peripheral blood from each donor. A minimum of 6 million PBMCs was isolated per sample. The clonotype was recovered from a woman under 40 in good health. The chain carries TRBV5-1 and TRBJ1-4; 7 bases line up with TRBD1. The sample taken for sequencing was blood. CDR3: CASSGSPPGQSNEKLFF. The CDR3 nucleotides read TGCGCCAGCAGCGGTTCCCCCCCGGGACAGAGTAATGAAAAACTGTTTTTT.